This TCR beta chain derives from a study of beta chain features in type 1 diabetes. Study information: Patients shared similar age, gender and cell yields with healthy donors. Study-level findings and limits: PCR might show a preference for shorter templates, equally across patients and controls. Type 1 diabetes patients had fewer VDJ junction insertions and more deletions.

Sequenced material consisted of expressed TCRB transcripts (all of the isolated RNA was reverse transcribed). The table came from immunoSEQ multiplex PCR; TCRdb's copy has only in-frame clones and leaves some out. The sample includes 900,000 or so clones, roughly 17% of them seen just once. To note about this clone: Its antigen remains unidentified. The same CDR3 also results from other DNA sequences found in this sample.

The germline V gene encodes CDR1 KGHSH and CDR2 LQKENI. Deletions cut 1 base from V and 6 bases from J, with 7 bases between. CDR3 size: 12 residues. The sequenced material came from naive CD4+ T cells from blood. The genes are TRBV18 and TRBJ2-7; D is possibly TRBD1 (5 bases). The sequence was collected from a woman aged 18 to 35 in good health. As DNA, the CDR3 is TGTGCCAGCTCACCACGGGGCGGCGAGCAGTACTTC. This codes for CASSPRGGEQYF.